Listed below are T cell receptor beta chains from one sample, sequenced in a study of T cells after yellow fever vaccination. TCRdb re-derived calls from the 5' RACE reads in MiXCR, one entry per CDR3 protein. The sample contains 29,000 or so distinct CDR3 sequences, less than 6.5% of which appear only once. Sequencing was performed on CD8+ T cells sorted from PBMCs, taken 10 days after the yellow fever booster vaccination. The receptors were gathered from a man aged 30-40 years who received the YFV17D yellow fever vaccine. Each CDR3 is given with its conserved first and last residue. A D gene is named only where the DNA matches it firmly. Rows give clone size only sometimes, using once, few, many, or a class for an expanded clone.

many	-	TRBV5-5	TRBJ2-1	CASSVLYEQFF	TGTGCCAGCAGCGTTTTATATGAGCAGTTCTTC
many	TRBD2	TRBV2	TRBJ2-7	CASSVSGSSYEQYF	TGTGCCAGCAGTGTTAGCGGGAGCTCCTACGAGCAGTACTTC
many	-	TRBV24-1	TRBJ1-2	CATSERRSRYGYTF	TGTGCCACCAGTGAACGGAGGTCGCGCTATGGCTACACCTTC
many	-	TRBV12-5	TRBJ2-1	CASGLPPTDDEQFF	TGTGCTAGTGGTTTGCCACCTACGGACGATGAGCAGTTCTTC
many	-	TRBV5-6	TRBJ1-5	CASSFIGQPQHF	TGTGCCAGCAGCTTTATAGGTCAGCCCCAGCATTTT
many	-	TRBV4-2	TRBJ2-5	CASSQDRGETQYF	TGTGCCAGCAGCCAAGATCGAGGCGAGACCCAGTACTTC
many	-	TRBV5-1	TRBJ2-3	CASSFADTQYF	TGCGCCAGCAGCTTTGCGGATACGCAGTATTTT
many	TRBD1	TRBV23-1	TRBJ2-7	CASSQSLRGGYYEQYF	TGCGCCAGCAGTCAATCTCTGAGAGGGGGCTACTACGAGCAGTACTTC
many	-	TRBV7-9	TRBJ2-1	CASSRSQGPTYNEQFF	TGTGCCAGCTCCCGTTCCCAAGGGCCCACGTACAATGAGCAGTTCTTC
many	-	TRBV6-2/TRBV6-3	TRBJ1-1	CASSSEGGPDTEAFF	TGTGCCAGCAGCTCGGAAGGGGGGCCCGACACTGAAGCTTTCTTT
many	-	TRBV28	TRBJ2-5	CASSFQSGETQYF	TGTGCCAGCAGTTTCCAGTCAGGAGAGACCCAGTACTTC
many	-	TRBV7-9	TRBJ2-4	CASSPDLLAKNIQYF	TGTGCCAGCAGCCCAGACCTACTAGCCAAAAACATTCAGTACTTC
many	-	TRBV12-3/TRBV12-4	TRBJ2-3	CASGGRGLADTQYF	TGTGCCAGCGGCGGCCGGGGCCTAGCAGATACGCAGTATTTT
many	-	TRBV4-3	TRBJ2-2	CASSQDFGGTGELFF	TGCGCCAGCAGCCAAGATTTCGGGGGAACCGGGGAGCTGTTTTTT
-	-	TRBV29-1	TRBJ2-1	CSVETGETYNEQFF	TGCAGCGTTGAAACCGGGGAAACCTACAATGAGCAGTTCTTC
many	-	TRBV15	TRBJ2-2	CATSSGTANTGELFF	TGTGCCACCAGCAGCGGGACGGCGAACACCGGGGAGCTGTTTTTT
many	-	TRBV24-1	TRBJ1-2	CATSDDGYYGYTF	TGTGCCACCAGTGACGATGGATATTATGGCTACACCTTC
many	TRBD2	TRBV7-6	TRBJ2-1	CASSLAVGLAERYNEQFF	TGTGCCAGCAGCTTAGCGGTGGGACTAGCGGAACGCTACAATGAGCAGTTCTTC
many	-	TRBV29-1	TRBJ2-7	CSALTPTSYEQYF	TGCAGCGCTCTGACACCCACCTCCTACGAGCAGTACTTC
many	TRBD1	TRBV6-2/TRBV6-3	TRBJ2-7	CACLDRGSYEQYF	TGTGCCTGCCTGGACAGGGGTTCCTACGAGCAGTACTTC
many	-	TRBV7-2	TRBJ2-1	CASSLFTATSYNEQFF	TGTGCCAGCAGCTTGTTCACAGCCACATCCTACAATGAGCAGTTCTTC
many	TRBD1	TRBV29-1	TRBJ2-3	CSVEDINRGSPDTQYF	TGCAGCGTTGAAGACATTAACAGGGGATCGCCAGATACGCAGTATTTT
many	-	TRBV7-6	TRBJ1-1	CASSPGTMVGVSSAFF	TGTGCCAGCAGCCCCGGGACAATGGTCGGGGTGAGTTCCGCTTTCTTT
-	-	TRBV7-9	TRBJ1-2	CASSLSMGDWVYYTF	TGTGCCAGCAGCTTAAGTATGGGGGATTGGGTCTACTACACCTTC
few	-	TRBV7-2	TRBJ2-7	CASSETRGAYEQYF	TGTGCCAGCAGCGAAACTAGAGGCGCCTACGAGCAGTACTTC
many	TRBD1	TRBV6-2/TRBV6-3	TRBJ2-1	CASSYRTGESLDEQFF	TGTGCCAGCAGTTACAGGACAGGGGAAAGTCTGGATGAGCAGTTCTTC
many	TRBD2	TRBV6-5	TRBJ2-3	CASSYSGALDTQYF	TGTGCCAGCAGTTATAGCGGGGCTTTAGATACGCAGTATTTT